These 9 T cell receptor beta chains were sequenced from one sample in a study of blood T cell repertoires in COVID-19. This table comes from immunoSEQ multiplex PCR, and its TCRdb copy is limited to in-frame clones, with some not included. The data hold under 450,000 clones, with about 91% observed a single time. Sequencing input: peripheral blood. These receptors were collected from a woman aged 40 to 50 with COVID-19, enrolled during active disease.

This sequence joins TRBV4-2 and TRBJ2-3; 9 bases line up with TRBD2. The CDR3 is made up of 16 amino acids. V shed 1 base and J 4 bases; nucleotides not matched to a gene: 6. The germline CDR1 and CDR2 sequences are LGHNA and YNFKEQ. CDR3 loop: CASSQVAGLASDTQYF. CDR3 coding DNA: TGTGCCAGCAGCCAAGTGGCGGGACTAGCCTCAGATACGCAGTATTTT.

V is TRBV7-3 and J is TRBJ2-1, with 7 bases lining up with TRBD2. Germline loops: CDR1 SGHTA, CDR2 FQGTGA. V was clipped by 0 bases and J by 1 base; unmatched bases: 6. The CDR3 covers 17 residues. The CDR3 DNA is TGTGCCAGCAGCTTAACCGGAGCGGGACCGTCCTACAATGAGCAGTTCTTC. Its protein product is CASSLTGAGPSYNEQFF.

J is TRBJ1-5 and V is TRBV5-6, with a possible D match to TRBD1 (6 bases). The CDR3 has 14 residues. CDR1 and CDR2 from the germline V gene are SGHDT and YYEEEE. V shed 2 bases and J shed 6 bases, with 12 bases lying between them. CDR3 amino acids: CASSFQQGRQPQHF. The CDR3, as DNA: TGTGCCAGCAGCTTTCAACAGGGACGTCAGCCCCAGCATTTT.

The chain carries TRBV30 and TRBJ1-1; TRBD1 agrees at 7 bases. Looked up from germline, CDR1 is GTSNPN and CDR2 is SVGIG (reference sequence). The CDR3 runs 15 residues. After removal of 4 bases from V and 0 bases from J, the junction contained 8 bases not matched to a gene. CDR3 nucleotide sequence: TGTGCCTGGACCCAAGGGGACAGACTGAACACTGAAGCTTTCTTT. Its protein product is CAWTQGDRLNTEAFF.

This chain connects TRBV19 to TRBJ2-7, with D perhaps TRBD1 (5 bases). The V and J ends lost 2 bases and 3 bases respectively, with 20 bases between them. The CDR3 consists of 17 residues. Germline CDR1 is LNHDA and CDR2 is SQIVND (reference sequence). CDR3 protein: CASSIKGVFAQSYEQYF. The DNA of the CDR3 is TGTGCCAGTAGTATAAAAGGGGTGTTTGCTCAGAGCTACGAGCAGTACTTC.

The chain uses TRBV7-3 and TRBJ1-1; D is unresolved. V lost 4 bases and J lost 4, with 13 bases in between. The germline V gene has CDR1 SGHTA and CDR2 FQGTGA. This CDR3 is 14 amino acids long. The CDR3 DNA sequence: TGTGCCAGCAGCTCCACACGGGAGGGCACTGAAGCTTTCTTT. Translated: CASSSTREGTEAFF.

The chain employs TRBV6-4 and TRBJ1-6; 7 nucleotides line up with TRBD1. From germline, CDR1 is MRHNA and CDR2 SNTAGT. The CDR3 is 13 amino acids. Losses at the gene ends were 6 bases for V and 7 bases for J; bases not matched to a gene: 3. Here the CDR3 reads CASSGDSNSPLHF. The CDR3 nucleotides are TGTGCCAGCAGCGGGGACAGCAATTCACCCCTCCACTTT.

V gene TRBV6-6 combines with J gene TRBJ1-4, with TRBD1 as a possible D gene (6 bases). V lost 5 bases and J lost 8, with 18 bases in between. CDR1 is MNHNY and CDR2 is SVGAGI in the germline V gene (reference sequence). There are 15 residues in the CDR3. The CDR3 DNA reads TGTGCCAGCAGTGACCACAGGGATGCGGAAGAAAAACTGTTTTTT. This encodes CASSDHRDAEEKLFF.

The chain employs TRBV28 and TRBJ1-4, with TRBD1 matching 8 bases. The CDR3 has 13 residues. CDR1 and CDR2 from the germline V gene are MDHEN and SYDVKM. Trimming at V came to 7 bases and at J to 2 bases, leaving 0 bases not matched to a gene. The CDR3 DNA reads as TGTGCCAGCACAGGGGGCACTAATGAAAAACTGTTTTTT. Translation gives CASTGGTNEKLFF.